This T cell receptor beta chain was observed in a study of blood T cell repertoires in COVID-19. As for the study in general: T cells, B-cell-depleted T cells, or PBMCs supplied cDNA or gDNA.

CDR1 and CDR2 (germline): SGDLS, YYNGEE. The V segment lost 3 bases and the J segment 2 bases; nucleotides outside the gene matches: 2. The length of the CDR3 is 14 residues. This clone showed up just once. Other DNA sequences of this sample code for an identical CDR3. TCRdb's table, derived via immunoSEQ multiplex PCR, lists solely in-frame clones and lacks some. This sample has 400,000 or so clones, with 80% to 95% found just once. The chain uses TRBV9 and TRBJ1-5, with 7 bases aligning to TRBD1. The clonotype was recovered from a man in his late teens or twenties who had recovered from COVID-19. Sequencing was performed on PBMCs or T cells enriched from blood (not recorded which). CDR3 loop: CASSATGGNQPQHF. The CDR3 nucleotides are TGTGCCAGCAGCGCTACAGGGGGCAATCAGCCCCAGCATTTT.